This T cell receptor beta chain is from a study of tumor and adjacent non-tumor tissue in lung cancer. Study-wide background: The cohort had about twelve adenocarcinoma, a couple of squamous cell and 1 small cell patients. Patients were aged roughly 30 to 76, 9 to 10 men and about 5 women, stage I to III.

Trimming removed 9 bases at V and 5 bases at J, with 13 bases between. This CDR3 comprises 13 residues. Germline CDR1 KGHDR, CDR2 SFDVKD. Three rounds of nested PCR, following a modified ARM-PCR protocol, produced the TCRbeta library. TCRdb reprocessed the multiplex PCR reads via MiXCR and lists one record per CDR3 protein. In the table there are tens of thousands of distinct CDR3 sequences, 72% of which are singletons. No cell sorting was done before RNA was extracted from the tissue. The sequence was collected from a woman in her thirties or forties with non-small cell lung cancer. Sample: lung tumor tissue. The chain recombines TRBV24-1 with TRBJ2-1; D may match TRBD1 or TRBD2 (5 bases each). The CDR3 coding sequence is TGTGCCACCCAGACTGGGACGAACAATGAGCAGTTCTTC. It encodes CATQTGTNNEQFF.